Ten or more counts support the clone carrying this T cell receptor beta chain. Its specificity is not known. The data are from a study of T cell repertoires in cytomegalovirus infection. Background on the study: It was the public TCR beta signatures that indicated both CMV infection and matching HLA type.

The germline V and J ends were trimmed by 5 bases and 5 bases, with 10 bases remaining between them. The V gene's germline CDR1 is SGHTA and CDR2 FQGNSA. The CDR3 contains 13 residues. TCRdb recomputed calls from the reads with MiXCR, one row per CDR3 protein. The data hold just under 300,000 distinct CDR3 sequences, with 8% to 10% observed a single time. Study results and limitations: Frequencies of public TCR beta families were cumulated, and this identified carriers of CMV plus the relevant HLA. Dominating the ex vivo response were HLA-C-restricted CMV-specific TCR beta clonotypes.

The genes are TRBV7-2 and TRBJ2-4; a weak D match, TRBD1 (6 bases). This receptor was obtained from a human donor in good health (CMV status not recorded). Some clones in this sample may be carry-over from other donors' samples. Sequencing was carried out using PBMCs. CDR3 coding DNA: TGTGCCAGCAGCAGGGGACACGAAAACATTCAGTACTTC. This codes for CASSRGHENIQYF. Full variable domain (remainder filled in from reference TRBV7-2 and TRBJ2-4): GAGVSQSPSNKVTEKGKDVELRCDPISGHTALYWYRQSLGQGLEFLIYFQGNSAPDKSGLPSDRFSAERTGGSVSTLTIQRTQQEDSAVYLCASSRGHENIQYFGAGTRLSVL.